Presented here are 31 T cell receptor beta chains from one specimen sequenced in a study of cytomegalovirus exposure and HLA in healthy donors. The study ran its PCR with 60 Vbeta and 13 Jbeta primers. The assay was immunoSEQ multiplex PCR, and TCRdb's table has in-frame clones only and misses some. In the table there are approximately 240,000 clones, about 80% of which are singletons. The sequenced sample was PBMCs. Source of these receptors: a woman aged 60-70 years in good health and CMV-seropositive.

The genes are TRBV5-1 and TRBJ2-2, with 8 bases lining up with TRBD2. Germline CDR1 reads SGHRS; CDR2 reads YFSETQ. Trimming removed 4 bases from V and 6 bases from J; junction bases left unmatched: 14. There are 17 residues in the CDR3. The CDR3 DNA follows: TGCGCCAGCAGCCCGGTGCTTGGCGGGAGGTCGGCCGGGGAGCTGTTTTTT. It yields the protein CASSPVLGGRSAGELFF.

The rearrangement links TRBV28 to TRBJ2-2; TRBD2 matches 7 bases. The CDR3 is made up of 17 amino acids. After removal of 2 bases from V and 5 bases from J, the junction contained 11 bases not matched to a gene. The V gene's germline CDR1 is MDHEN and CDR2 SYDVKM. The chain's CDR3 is CASSLGAAGVRTGELFF. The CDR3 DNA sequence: TGTGCCAGCAGTTTAGGGGCCGCGGGAGTTCGTACCGGGGAGCTGTTTTTT.

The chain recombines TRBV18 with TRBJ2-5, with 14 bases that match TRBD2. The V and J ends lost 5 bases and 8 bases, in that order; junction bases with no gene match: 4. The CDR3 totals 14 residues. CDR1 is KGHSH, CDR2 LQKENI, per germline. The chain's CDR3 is CASSSGLAGATQYF. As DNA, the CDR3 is TGTGCCAGCTCATCGGGACTAGCGGGAGCTACCCAGTACTTC. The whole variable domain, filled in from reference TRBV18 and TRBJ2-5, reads NAGVMQNPRHLVRRRGQEARLRCSPMKGHSHVYWYRQLPEEGLKFMVYLQKENIIDESGMPKERFSAEFPKEGPSILRIQQVVRGDSAAYFCASSSGLAGATQYFGPGTRLLVL.

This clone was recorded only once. CDR3 sequence: CASSGRLLSSYEQYF. Written as DNA, the CDR3 is TGTGCCAGCAGCGGAAGACTCCTTAGCTCCTACGAGCAGTACTTC. This chain joins TRBV7-2 and TRBJ2-7; D is undetermined. The V end was cut by 5 bases, the J end by 0 bases, with 14 bases between. The germline gives CDR1 SGHTA, CDR2 FQGNSA. The CDR3 contains 15 residues.

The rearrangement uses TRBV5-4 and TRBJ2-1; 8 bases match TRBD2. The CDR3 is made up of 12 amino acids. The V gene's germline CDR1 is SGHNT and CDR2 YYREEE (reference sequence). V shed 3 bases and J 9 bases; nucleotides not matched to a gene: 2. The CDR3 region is CASSSSGGEQFF. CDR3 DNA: TGTGCCAGCAGCTCGAGCGGGGGTGAGCAGTTCTTC.

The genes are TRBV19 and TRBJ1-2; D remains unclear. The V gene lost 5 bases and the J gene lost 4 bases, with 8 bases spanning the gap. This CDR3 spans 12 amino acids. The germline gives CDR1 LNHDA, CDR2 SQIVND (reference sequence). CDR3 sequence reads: CASSFNSYGYTF. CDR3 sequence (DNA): TGTGCCAGTAGTTTCAACAGCTATGGCTACACCTTC.

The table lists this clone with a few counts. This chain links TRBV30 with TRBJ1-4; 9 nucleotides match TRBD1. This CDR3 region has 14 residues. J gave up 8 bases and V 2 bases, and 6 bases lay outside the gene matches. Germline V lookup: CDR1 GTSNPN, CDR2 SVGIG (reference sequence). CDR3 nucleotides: TGTGCCTGGAGTTTTACAGGGGGCCGGGAAAAACTGTTTTTT. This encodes CAWSFTGGREKLFF. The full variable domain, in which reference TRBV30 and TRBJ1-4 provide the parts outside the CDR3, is SQTIHQWPATLVQPVGSPLSLECTVEGTSNPNLYWYRQAAGRGLQLLFYSVGIGQISSEVPQNLSASRPQDRQFILSSKKLLLSDSGFYLCAWSFTGGREKLFFGSGTQLSVL.

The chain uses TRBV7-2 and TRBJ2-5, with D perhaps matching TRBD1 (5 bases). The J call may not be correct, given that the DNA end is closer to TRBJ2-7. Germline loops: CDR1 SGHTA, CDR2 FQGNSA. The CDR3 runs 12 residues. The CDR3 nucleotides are TGTGCCAGCAGCCTCCAGGGATACGAGCAGTACTTC. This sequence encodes CASSLQGYEQYF.

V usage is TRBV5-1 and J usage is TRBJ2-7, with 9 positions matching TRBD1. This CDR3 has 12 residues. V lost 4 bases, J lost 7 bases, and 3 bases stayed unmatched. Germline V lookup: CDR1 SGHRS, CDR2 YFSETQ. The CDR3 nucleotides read TGCGCCAGCAGCACCGGACAGGGGGAGCAGTACTTC. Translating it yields CASSTGQGEQYF.

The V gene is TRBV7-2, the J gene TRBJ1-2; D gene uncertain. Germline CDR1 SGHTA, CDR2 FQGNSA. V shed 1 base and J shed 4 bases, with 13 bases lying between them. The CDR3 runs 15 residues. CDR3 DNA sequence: TGTGCCAGCAGCTTAGTGAGTCAGGCGATCTATGGCTACACCTTC. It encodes CASSLVSQAIYGYTF.

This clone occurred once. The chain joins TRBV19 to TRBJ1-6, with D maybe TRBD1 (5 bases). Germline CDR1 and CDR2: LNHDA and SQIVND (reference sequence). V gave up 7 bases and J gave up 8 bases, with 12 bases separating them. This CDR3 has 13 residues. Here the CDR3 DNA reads TGTGCCAGTAACAGACAGAAGGATTCACCCCTCCACTTT. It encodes CASNRQKDSPLHF.

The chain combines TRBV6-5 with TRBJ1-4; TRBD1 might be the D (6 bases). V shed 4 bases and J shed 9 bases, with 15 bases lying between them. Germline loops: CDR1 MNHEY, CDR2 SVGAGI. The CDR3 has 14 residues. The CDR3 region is CASSSRPGQQKLFF. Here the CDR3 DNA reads TGTGCCAGCAGTTCCCGGCCGGGACAACAAAAACTGTTTTTT.

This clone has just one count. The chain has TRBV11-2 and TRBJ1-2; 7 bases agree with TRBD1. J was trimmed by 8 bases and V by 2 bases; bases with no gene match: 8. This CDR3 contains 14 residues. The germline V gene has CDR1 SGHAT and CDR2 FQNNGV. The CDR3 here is CASSLFEQGPGYTF. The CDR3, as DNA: TGTGCCAGCAGCTTATTCGAACAGGGGCCCGGCTACACCTTC.

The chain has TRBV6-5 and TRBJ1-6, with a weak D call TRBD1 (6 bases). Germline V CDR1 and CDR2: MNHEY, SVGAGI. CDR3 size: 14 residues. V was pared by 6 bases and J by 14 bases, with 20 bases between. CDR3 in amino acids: CASRLDSGSRTLHF. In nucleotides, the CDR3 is TGTGCCAGCAGACTGGACAGTGGATCGAGGACCCTCCACTTT.

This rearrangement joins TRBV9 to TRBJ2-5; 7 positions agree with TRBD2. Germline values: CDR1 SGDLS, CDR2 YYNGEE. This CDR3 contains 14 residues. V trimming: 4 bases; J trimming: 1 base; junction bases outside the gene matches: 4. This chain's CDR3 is CASSPPSGQETQYF. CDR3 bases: TGTGCCAGCAGCCCTCCTAGCGGCCAAGAGACCCAGTACTTC. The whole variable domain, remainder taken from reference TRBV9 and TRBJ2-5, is DSGVTQTPKHLITATGQRVTLRCSPRSGDLSVYWYQQSLDQGLQFLIQYYNGEERAKGNILERFSAQQFPDLHSELNLSSLELGDSALYFCASSPPSGQETQYFGPGTRLLVL.

CDR3 nucleotide sequence: TGTGCCAGCAGGCGTTCTAGCTCCTACAATGAGCAGTTCTTC. Its translation: CASRRSSSYNEQFF. The chain employs TRBV27 and TRBJ2-1, with no clear D. Germline V lookup: CDR1 MNHEY, CDR2 SMNVEV (reference sequence). The CDR3 has 14 residues. Trimming left V 6 bases short and J 0 bases short, with 9 bases between.

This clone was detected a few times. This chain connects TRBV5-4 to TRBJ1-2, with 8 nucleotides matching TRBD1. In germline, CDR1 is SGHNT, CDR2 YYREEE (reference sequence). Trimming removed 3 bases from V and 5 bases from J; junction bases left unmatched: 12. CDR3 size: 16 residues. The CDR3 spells CASSSPTGGPWYGYTF. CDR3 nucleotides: TGTGCCAGCAGCTCACCTACAGGGGGACCGTGGTATGGCTACACCTTC. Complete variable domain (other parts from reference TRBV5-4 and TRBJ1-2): ETGVTQSPTHLIKTRGQQVTLRCSSQSGHNTVSWYQQALGQGPQFIFQYYREEENGRGNFPPRFSGLQFPNYSSELNVNALELDDSALYLCASSSPTGGPWYGYTFGSGTRLTVV.

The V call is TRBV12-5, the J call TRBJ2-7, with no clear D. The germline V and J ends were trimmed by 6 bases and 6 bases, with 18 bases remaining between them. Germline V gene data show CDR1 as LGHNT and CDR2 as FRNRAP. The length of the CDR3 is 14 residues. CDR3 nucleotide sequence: TGTGCTAGTGGCCCAGAGAACAGAGACGGCGAGCAGTACTTC. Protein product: CASGPENRDGEQYF.

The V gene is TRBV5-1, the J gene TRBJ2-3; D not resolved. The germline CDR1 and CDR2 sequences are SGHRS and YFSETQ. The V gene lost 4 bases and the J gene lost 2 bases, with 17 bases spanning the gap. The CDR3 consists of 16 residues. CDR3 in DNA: TGCGCCAGCAGCACAAAATTGAGGTCGAACACAGATACGCAGTATTTT. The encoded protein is CASSTKLRSNTDTQYF.

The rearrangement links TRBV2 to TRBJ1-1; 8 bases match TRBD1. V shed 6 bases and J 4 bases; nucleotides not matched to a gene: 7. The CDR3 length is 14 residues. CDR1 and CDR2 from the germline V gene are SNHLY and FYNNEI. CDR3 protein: CASRDREGATEAFF. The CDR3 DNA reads TGTGCCAGCAGGGACAGGGAGGGGGCCACTGAAGCTTTCTTT.

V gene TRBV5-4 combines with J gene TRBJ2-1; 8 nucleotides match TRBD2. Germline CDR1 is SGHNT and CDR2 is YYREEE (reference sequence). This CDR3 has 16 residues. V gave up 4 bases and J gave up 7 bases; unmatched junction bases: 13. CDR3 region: CASSVSGTSIWNEQFF. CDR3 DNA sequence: TGTGCCAGCAGCGTTTCCGGGACTAGTATTTGGAATGAGCAGTTCTTC.

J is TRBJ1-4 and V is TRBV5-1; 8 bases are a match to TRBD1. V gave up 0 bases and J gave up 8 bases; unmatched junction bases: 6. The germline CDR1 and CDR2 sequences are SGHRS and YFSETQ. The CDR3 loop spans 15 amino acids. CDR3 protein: CASSLGPGGSEKLFF. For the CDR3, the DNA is TGCGCCAGCAGCTTGGGCCCAGGGGGCAGCGAAAAACTGTTTTTT.

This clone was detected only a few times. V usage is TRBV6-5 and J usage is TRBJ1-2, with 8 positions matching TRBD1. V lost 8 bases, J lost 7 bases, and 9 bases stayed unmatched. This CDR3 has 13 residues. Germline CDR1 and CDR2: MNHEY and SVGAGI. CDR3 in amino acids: CASRPRGQGGYTF. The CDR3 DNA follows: TGTGCCAGCCGACCCAGGGGGCAGGGTGGCTACACCTTC.

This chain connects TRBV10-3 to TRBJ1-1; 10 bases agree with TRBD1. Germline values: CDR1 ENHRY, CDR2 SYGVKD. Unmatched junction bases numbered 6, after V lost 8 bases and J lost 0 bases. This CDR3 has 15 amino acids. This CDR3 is CAIGTGATLNTEAFF. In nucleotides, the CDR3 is TGTGCCATCGGGACAGGGGCGACCTTGAACACTGAAGCTTTCTTT.

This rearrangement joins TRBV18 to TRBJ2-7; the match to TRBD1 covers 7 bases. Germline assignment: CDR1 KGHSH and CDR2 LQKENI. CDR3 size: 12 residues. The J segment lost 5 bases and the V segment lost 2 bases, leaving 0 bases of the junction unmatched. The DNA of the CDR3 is TGTGCCAGCTCACCAGGGACAGACGAGCAGTACTTC. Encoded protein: CASSPGTDEQYF.

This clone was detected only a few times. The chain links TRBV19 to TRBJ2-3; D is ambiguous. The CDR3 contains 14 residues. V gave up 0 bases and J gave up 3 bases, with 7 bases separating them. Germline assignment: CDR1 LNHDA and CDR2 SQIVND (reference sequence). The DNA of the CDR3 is TGTGCCAGTAGTATAGATTTTCTGACAGATACGCAGTATTTT. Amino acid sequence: CASSIDFLTDTQYF.

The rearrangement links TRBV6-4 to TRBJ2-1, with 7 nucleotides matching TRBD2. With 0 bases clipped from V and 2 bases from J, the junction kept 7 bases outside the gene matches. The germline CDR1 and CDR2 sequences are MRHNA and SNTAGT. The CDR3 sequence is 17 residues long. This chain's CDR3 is CASSDSEREVAYNEQFF. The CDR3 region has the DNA TGTGCCAGCAGTGACTCGGAACGGGAGGTAGCCTACAATGAGCAGTTCTTC.

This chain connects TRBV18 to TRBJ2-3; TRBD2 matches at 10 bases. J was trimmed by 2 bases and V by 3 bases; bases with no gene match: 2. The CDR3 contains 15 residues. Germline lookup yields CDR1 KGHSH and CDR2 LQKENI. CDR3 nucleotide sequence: TGTGCCAGCTCACCGACTAGCGGGCCCACAGATACGCAGTATTTT. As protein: CASSPTSGPTDTQYF.

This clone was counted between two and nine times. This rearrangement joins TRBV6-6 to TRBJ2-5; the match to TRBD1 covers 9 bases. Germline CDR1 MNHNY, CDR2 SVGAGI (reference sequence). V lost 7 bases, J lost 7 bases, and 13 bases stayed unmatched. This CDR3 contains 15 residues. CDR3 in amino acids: CASTRAGQGSGTQYF. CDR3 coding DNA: TGTGCCAGCACCAGGGCGGGACAGGGATCGGGGACCCAGTACTTC.

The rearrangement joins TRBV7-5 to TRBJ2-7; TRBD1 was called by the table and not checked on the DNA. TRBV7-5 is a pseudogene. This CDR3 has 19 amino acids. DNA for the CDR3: TGTGTCAGAAGCCTCGGGACAGGCCAGTACCCCTTACTCTCCTACGAGCAGTACTTC. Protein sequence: CVRSLGTGQYPLLSYEQYF.

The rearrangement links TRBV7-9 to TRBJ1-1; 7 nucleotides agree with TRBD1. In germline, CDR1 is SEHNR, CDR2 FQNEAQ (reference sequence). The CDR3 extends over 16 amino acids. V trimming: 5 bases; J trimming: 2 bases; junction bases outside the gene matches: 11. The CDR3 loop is CASSVYRDSDNTEAFF. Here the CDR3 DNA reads TGTGCCAGCAGCGTTTACCGGGACAGTGATAACACTGAAGCTTTCTTT.